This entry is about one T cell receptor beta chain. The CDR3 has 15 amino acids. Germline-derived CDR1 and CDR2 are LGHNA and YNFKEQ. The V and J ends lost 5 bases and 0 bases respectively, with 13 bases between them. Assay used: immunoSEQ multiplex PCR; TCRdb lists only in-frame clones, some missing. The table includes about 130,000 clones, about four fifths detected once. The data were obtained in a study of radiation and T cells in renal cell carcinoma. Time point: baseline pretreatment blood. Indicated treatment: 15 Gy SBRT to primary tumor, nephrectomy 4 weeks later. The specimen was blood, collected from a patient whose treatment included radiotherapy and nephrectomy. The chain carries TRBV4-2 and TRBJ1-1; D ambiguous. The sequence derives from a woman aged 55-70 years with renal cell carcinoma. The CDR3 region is CASSLEGLMNTEAFF. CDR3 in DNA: TGTGCCAGCAGCTTGGAGGGCCTCATGAACACTGAAGCTTTCTTT.